This passage covers 32 T cell receptor beta chains from one sample sequenced in a study of T cell responses to AZD1222 COVID-19 vaccine. Data came from immunoSEQ multiplex PCR; TCRdb stores just in-frame clones and leaves some out. The data contain about 83,000 clones, approximately 90% of them singletons. The source was peripheral blood, collected on day 0 of AZD1222 vaccination. The origin of the receptors is an adult in good health.

The chain joins TRBV5-1 to TRBJ2-7; unclear D gene. Germline loops: CDR1 SGHRS, CDR2 YFSETQ. CDR3 length: 13 residues. Trimming shortened V by 0 bases and J by 4 bases, and 8 bases separated the two germline ends. CDR3 nucleotides: TGCGCCAGCAGCTTGGTAGACAATTACGAGCAGTACTTC. Protein sequence: CASSLVDNYEQYF.

This clone was picked up one time. V is TRBV6-5 and J is TRBJ2-1; 10 positions agree with TRBD2. V shed 2 bases, J shed 3 bases, and the junction held 4 bases outside the gene matches. This CDR3 is 16 amino acids long. The V gene's germline CDR1 is MNHEY and CDR2 SVGAGI. CDR3 protein: CASSYILAGYYNEQFF. CDR3 nucleotides: TGTGCCAGCAGTTACATACTAGCGGGGTACTACAATGAGCAGTTCTTC.

The rearrangement uses TRBV24-1 and TRBJ2-1; 10 positions match TRBD2. With V trimmed by 3 bases and J by 2 bases, 9 bases remained unmatched. The CDR3 loop spans 18 amino acids. CDR1 KGHDR and CDR2 SFDVKD come from the germline V gene. The CDR3 region is CATSDASGRAKTYNEQFF. The DNA for the CDR3 is TGTGCCACCAGTGATGCCAGCGGGAGGGCTAAGACCTACAATGAGCAGTTCTTC.

This clone was seen only once. The chain is built from TRBV9 and TRBJ2-1, with D possibly being TRBD2 (6 bases). The CDR3 loop spans 15 amino acids. Between the trimmed V and J ends, which lost 1 base and 5 bases, there was a span of 13 bases. Looked up from germline, CDR1 is SGDLS and CDR2 is YYNGEE. The CDR3 DNA reads as TGTGCCAGCAGCGTAAACGTGGCGGGAAACAATGAGCAGTTCTTC. Its translation: CASSVNVAGNNEQFF.

The chain employs TRBV5-6 and TRBJ2-1; TRBD2 agrees at 11 bases. The CDR3 runs 16 residues. Per the germline V gene, CDR1 is SGHDT and CDR2 is YYEEEE. V was pared by 2 bases and J by 3 bases, with 4 bases of the junction left unmatched. The CDR3 sequence is CASSFLAGGVYNEQFF. The CDR3 nucleotides read TGTGCCAGCAGCTTCTTAGCGGGAGGGGTCTACAATGAGCAGTTCTTC. Drawing the rest from reference TRBV5-6 and TRBJ2-1, the complete variable domain is DAGVTQSPTHLIKTRGQQVTLRCSPKSGHDTVSWYQQALGQGPQFIFQYYEEEERQRGNFPDRFSGHQFPNYSSELNVNALLLGDSALYLCASSFLAGGVYNEQFFGPGTRLTVL.

The chain is built from TRBV28 and TRBJ1-3; D is unresolved. The ends were cut back, 3 bases at V and 0 bases at J, with 6 bases in the middle. CDR1 MDHEN and CDR2 SYDVKM come from the germline V gene. The CDR3 has 14 residues. CDR3 DNA sequence: TGTGCCAGCAGTTTCGGGAGCTCTGGAAACACCATATATTTT. Amino acid sequence: CASSFGSSGNTIYF.

The chain is built from TRBV7-9 and TRBJ1-5; D is undetermined. Trimming took off 1 base at V and 6 bases at J, with 7 bases between the two ends. The germline V gene encodes CDR1 SEHNR and CDR2 FQNEAQ (reference sequence). The CDR3 sequence is 13 residues long. The CDR3 DNA reads TGTGCCAGCAGCTTAGGAACGGGTCAGCCCCAGCATTTT. It yields the protein CASSLGTGQPQHF.

The chain uses TRBV6-2 or TRBV6-3 and TRBJ2-3, with D unresolved. The germline gives CDR1 MNHEY, CDR2 SVGEGT. The length of the CDR3 is 14 residues. V shed 0 bases and J shed 0 bases, with 4 bases lying between them. CDR3 amino acids: CASSYSTSTDTQYF. CDR3 in DNA: TGTGCCAGCAGTTACTCGACTAGCACAGATACGCAGTATTTT.

This chain links TRBV5-6 with TRBJ1-1; D not resolved. The CDR3 length is 12 residues. The germline V gene encodes CDR1 SGHDT and CDR2 YYEEEE. V was cut by 5 bases and J by 2 bases, with 7 bases left in between. Here the CDR3 reads CASSPGNTEAFF. In DNA, the CDR3 is TGTGCCAGCAGTCCAGGAAACACTGAAGCTTTCTTT.

V usage is TRBV6-1 and J usage is TRBJ2-7; TRBD2 matches 7 bases. V lost 3 bases, J lost 0 bases, and 2 bases stayed unmatched. The CDR3 length is 14 residues. Germline CDR1 MNHNS, CDR2 SASEGT. The CDR3 DNA follows: TGTGCCAGCAGTGACAGCGGGGTCTCCTACGAGCAGTACTTC. Its translation: CASSDSGVSYEQYF.

The chain combines TRBV6-1 with TRBJ1-2, with D perhaps TRBD1 (5 bases). The ends were cut back, 1 base at V and 8 bases at J, with 14 bases in the middle. This CDR3 has 14 residues. CDR1 and CDR2 from the germline V gene are MNHNS and SASEGT. The DNA of the CDR3 is TGTGCCAGCAGTGAAGAGAGAAGGGGATGGGGCTACACCTTC. Its protein product is CASSEERRGWGYTF.

A few counts support this clone. The chain uses TRBV9 and TRBJ1-3; tentatively, D is TRBD1 (5 bases). The germline V gene has CDR1 SGDLS and CDR2 YYNGEE. The CDR3 is 15 amino acids. Trimming removed 3 bases at V and 0 bases at J, with 10 bases between. This chain's CDR3 is CASSETVHSGNTIYF. As DNA, the CDR3 is TGTGCCAGCAGCGAGACAGTGCACTCTGGAAACACCATATATTTT. Together with reference TRBV9 and TRBJ1-3, the CDR3 gives the full variable domain: DSGVTQTPKHLITATGQRVTLRCSPRSGDLSVYWYQQSLDQGLQFLIQYYNGEERAKGNILERFSAQQFPDLHSELNLSSLELGDSALYFCASSETVHSGNTIYFGEGSWLTVV.

The rearrangement uses TRBV19 and TRBJ2-1, with 7 bases identical to TRBD2. The CDR3 has 14 residues. Germline V gene lookup returns CDR1 LNHDA and CDR2 SQIVND (reference sequence). Trimming at V came to 6 bases and at J to 3 bases, leaving 5 bases not matched to a gene. The CDR3: CASSLRDYYNEQFF. CDR3 DNA sequence: TGTGCCAGTAGCCTCCGGGACTACTACAATGAGCAGTTCTTC.

The rearrangement uses TRBV5-8 and TRBJ2-7; D call uncertain. CDR3 length: 14 amino acids. Germline-derived CDR1 and CDR2 are SGHTS and YDEGEE. Trimming cost V 4 bases and J 6 bases, with 17 bases left between them. The CDR3 DNA reads as TGTGCCAGCAGCCCGTGGAGAGGTAGGGTCGAGCAGTACTTC. Protein: CASSPWRGRVEQYF.

V gene TRBV7-9 combines with J gene TRBJ2-7, with D tentatively TRBD2 (6 bases). Germline assignment: CDR1 SEHNR and CDR2 FQNEAQ (reference sequence). The CDR3 spans 15 residues. Trimming removed 0 bases from V and 5 bases from J, with 14 bases in between. The DNA for the CDR3 is TGTGCCAGCAGCTTAGCCCGGGACTCGTGGAACGAGCAGTACTTC. This sequence encodes CASSLARDSWNEQYF.

This clone was seen a handful of times. This chain uses TRBV11-2 with TRBJ1-2; possibly TRBD1 for D (6 bases). In germline, CDR1 is SGHAT, CDR2 FQNNGV. The CDR3 length is 14 residues. Trimming removed 1 base from V and 7 bases from J, with 13 bases in between. The CDR3, as DNA: TGTGCCAGCAGCTTAGGGCAGGGGTACAGTGGCTACACCTTC. Protein: CASSLGQGYSGYTF.

V usage is TRBV4-3 and J usage is TRBJ2-1; D uncertain. The CDR3 sequence is 15 residues long. CDR1 and CDR2 from the germline V gene are LGHNA and YSLEER. Trimming left V 4 bases short and J 0 bases short, with 10 bases between. For the CDR3, the DNA is TGCGCCAGCAGCCGAACATGGAGCTCCTACAATGAGCAGTTCTTC. It specifies CASSRTWSSYNEQFF.

The chain is built from TRBV2 and TRBJ2-6, with 11 bases that match TRBD1. The CDR3 sequence is 15 residues long. V dropped 7 bases and J dropped 2; count of bases not matched to a gene: 1. Germline V gives CDR1 SNHLY, CDR2 FYNNEI. CDR3 DNA sequence: TGTGCCAGCACGGGACAGGGGGCTGGGGCCAACGTCCTGACTTTC. Protein sequence: CASTGQGAGANVLTF.

The chain is built from TRBV6-1 and TRBJ1-5; D not certain. The V gene's germline CDR1 is MNHNS and CDR2 SASEGT. Trimming took 1 base from V and 6 from J, leaving 7 bases between them. This CDR3 is 13 amino acids long. DNA for the CDR3: TGTGCCAGCAGTGAAGGCCAACGTCAGCCCCAGCATTTT. Translating gives CASSEGQRQPQHF.

This clone was recorded only once. The chain combines TRBV30 with TRBJ1-5; D call uncertain. Germline CDR1 reads GTSNPN; CDR2 reads SVGIG (reference sequence). Deletions cut 0 bases from V and 3 bases from J, with 15 bases between. This CDR3 comprises 16 residues. The CDR3 spells CAWSVLGELNNQPQHF. CDR3 sequence (DNA): TGTGCCTGGAGTGTATTGGGAGAGCTGAACAATCAGCCCCAGCATTTT. Looking up the rest from reference TRBV30 and TRBJ1-5 gives the full variable domain: SQTIHQWPATLVQPVGSPLSLECTVEGTSNPNLYWYRQAAGRGLQLLFYSVGIGQISSEVPQNLSASRPQDRQFILSSKKLLLSDSGFYLCAWSVLGELNNQPQHFGDGTRLSIL.

This rearrangement joins TRBV5-4 to TRBJ2-7, with 8 nucleotides matching TRBD2. CDR3 length: 14 amino acids. CDR1 and CDR2 from the germline V gene are SGHNT and YYREEE (reference sequence). The V and J ends lost 6 bases and 2 bases, in that order; junction bases with no gene match: 7. The CDR3 sequence: CASTTGTRPYEQYF. The CDR3 DNA reads TGTGCCAGCACCACCGGGACTAGGCCCTACGAGCAGTACTTC.

This chain connects TRBV19 to TRBJ1-6, with a possible D match to TRBD1 (6 bases). The CDR3 spans 16 residues. Per the germline V gene, CDR1 is LNHDA and CDR2 is SQIVND (reference sequence). The V end lost 5 bases, the J end lost 7 bases, and 18 bases lay between the germline ends. In nucleotides, the CDR3 is TGTGCCAGTAGTCCCCTGAGGGGACAAGCCAATTCACCCCTCCACTTT. It translates to CASSPLRGQANSPLHF.

The chain combines TRBV7-9 with TRBJ2-7, with 7 bases fitting TRBD2. Germline values: CDR1 SEHNR, CDR2 FQNEAQ (reference sequence). V was clipped by 3 bases and J by 3 bases; unmatched bases: 5. The CDR3 is 14 residues long. CDR3 sequence: CASSLREKNYEQYF. CDR3 DNA: TGTGCCAGCAGCTTGCGGGAGAAAAACTACGAGCAGTACTTC.

The chain uses TRBV2 and TRBJ1-5; tentative D call: TRBD1 (5 bases). V shed 4 bases and J shed 2 bases, with 9 bases lying between them. CDR1 is SNHLY, CDR2 FYNNEI, per germline. The CDR3 runs to 14 residues. The CDR3 here is CASSVQGGNQPQHF. CDR3 nucleotides: TGTGCCAGCAGTGTCCAGGGAGGCAATCAGCCCCAGCATTTT.

V usage is TRBV27 and J usage is TRBJ1-6; 7 nucleotides align to TRBD1. The CDR3 consists of 16 residues. The V and J ends lost 3 bases and 6 bases, in that order; junction bases with no gene match: 8. The germline CDR1 and CDR2 sequences are MNHEY and SMNVEV (reference sequence). CDR3 amino acids: CASSFRGQVLNSPLHF. The CDR3 DNA follows: TGTGCCAGCAGTTTCCGTGGACAGGTTCTTAATTCACCCCTCCACTTT.

This chain connects TRBV9 to TRBJ1-6; TRBD1 matches 7 bases. J gave up 6 bases and V 3 bases, and 3 bases lay outside the gene matches. The length of the CDR3 is 14 residues. Germline V CDR1 and CDR2: SGDLS, YYNGEE. The CDR3 DNA sequence: TGTGCCAGCAGCGCGGGACAGTTTAATTCACCCCTCCACTTT. This gives the protein CASSAGQFNSPLHF. Full variable domain (remainder filled in from reference TRBV9 and TRBJ1-6): DSGVTQTPKHLITATGQRVTLRCSPRSGDLSVYWYQQSLDQGLQFLIQYYNGEERAKGNILERFSAQQFPDLHSELNLSSLELGDSALYFCASSAGQFNSPLHFGNGTRLTVT.

The genes are TRBV7-8 and TRBJ2-1; D perhaps matches TRBD2 (6 bases). The CDR3 is made up of 15 amino acids. V was trimmed by 4 bases and J by 5 bases, leaving 15 bases between them. Germline V gene sequence: CDR1 SGHVS, CDR2 FQNEAQ. CDR3 residues: CASSSSPGEHNEQFF. The CDR3 coding sequence is TGTGCCAGCAGCTCCTCCCCGGGGGAACACAATGAGCAGTTCTTC.

The chain employs TRBV2 and TRBJ1-4; tentatively, D is TRBD1 (6 bases). CDR1 and CDR2 from the germline V gene are SNHLY and FYNNEI. This CDR3 has 15 residues. Trimming pared 5 bases from V and 5 bases from J, leaving 15 bases between. The CDR3 bases are TGTGCCAGCAGTACGTCAGGGGCCCGAAATGAAAAACTGTTTTTT. The encoded protein is CASSTSGARNEKLFF.

The V and J genes are TRBV27 and TRBJ1-2; perhaps TRBD1 as D (6 bases). V lost 2 bases to trimming and J lost 4 bases, with 14 bases between them. Germline CDR1 is MNHEY and CDR2 is SMNVEV (reference sequence). CDR3 length: 15 residues. CDR3 DNA sequence: TGTGCCAGCAGTTTACAGGGACAACCCATCTATGGCTACACCTTC. It encodes CASSLQGQPIYGYTF.

This clone is a singleton in its sample. V usage is TRBV7-2 and J usage is TRBJ1-3; D call uncertain. CDR3 size: 15 residues. The V end was cut by 1 base, the J end by 4 bases, with 11 bases between. Germline lookup yields CDR1 SGHTA and CDR2 FQGNSA. Here the CDR3 reads CASSLGPLGGNTIYF. The CDR3 DNA sequence: TGTGCCAGCAGCTTAGGACCCTTGGGCGGAAACACCATATATTTT.

This clone showed up just once. The genes are TRBV9 and TRBJ1-1; D might be TRBD1 (5 bases). The CDR3 extends over 14 amino acids. Germline CDR1 reads SGDLS; CDR2 reads YYNGEE. V dropped 0 bases and J dropped 4 bases, with 10 bases sitting between them. The DNA for the CDR3 is TGTGCCAGCAGCGTAGATCAGGGATCCACTGAAGCTTTCTTT. Its translation is CASSVDQGSTEAFF.

V gene TRBV27 combines with J gene TRBJ1-2; tentatively, D is TRBD1 (5 bases). Trimming took off 3 bases at V and 7 bases at J, with 12 bases between the two ends. The CDR3 totals 13 residues. The germline V gene encodes CDR1 MNHEY and CDR2 SMNVEV (reference sequence). CDR3 sequence: CASSLGGVSGYTF. CDR3 bases: TGTGCCAGCAGTTTGGGGGGAGTGAGTGGCTACACCTTC.